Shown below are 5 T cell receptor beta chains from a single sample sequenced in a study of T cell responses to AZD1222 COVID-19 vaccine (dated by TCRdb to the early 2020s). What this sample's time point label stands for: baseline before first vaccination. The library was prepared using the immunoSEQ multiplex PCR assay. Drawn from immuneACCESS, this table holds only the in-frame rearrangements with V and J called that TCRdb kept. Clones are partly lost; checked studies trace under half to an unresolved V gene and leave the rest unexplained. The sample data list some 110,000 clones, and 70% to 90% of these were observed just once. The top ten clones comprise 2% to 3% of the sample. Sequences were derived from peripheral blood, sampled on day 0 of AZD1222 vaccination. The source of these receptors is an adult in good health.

Here the CDR3 DNA reads TGCGCCAGCAGCTACGGGACAGGCTCTAGCACAGATACGCAGTATTTT. This translates into CASSYGTGSSTDTQYF. The V and J genes are TRBV5-1 and TRBJ2-3; 8 nucleotides agree with TRBD1. This CDR3 has 16 residues. Germline assignment: CDR1 SGHRS and CDR2 YFSETQ. J gave up 0 bases and V 3 bases, and 6 bases lay outside the gene matches.

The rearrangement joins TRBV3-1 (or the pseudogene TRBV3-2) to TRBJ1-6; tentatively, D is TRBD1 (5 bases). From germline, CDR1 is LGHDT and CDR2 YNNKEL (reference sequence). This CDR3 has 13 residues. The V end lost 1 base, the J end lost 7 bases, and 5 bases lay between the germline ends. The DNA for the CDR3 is TGTGCCAGCAGCCAAGCAGGGAATTCACCCCTCCACTTT. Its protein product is CASSQAGNSPLHF.

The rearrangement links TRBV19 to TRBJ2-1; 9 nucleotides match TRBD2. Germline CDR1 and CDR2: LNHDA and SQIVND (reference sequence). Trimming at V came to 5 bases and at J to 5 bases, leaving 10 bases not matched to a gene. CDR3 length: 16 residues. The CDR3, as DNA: TGTGCCAGTAGTGGCGGGGGCGGGAGGGCCAACAATGAGCAGTTCTTC. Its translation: CASSGGGGRANNEQFF.

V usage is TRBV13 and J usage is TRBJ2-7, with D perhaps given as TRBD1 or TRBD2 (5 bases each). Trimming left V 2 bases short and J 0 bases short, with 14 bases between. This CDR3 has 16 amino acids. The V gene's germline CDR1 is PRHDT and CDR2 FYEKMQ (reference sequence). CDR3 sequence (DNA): TGTGCCAGCAGCTTAAGGGGTCCGGGGCCCTCCTACGAGCAGTACTTC. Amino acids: CASSLRGPGPSYEQYF.

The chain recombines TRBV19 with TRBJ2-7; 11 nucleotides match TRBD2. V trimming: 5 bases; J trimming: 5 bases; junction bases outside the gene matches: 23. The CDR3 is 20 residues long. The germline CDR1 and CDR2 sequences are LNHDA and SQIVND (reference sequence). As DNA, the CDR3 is TGTGCCAGTAGTTCCAACAGGGGGCTAGCGGGAGGACTCCCAAAAAACGAGCAGTACTTC. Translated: CASSSNRGLAGGLPKNEQYF. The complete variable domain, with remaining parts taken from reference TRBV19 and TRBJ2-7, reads DGGITQSPKYLFRKEGQNVTLSCEQNLNHDAMYWYRQDPGQGLRLIYYSQIVNDFQKGDIAEGYSVSREKKESFPLTVTSAQKNPTAFYLCASSSNRGLAGGLPKNEQYFGPGTRLTVT.